The entry below describes one T cell receptor beta chain. This sample includes further DNA sequences coding for the same CDR3. This table comes from immunoSEQ multiplex PCR, and its TCRdb copy is limited to in-frame clones, with some not included. Seen here are around 35,000 clones, around nine tenths observed once, and the top ten hold approximately 12%. The data were obtained in a study of T cell changes during pregnancy in multiple sclerosis. CDR3 length equals 13 residues. The germline V and J ends were trimmed by 6 bases and 6 bases, with 12 bases remaining between them. The germline V gene encodes CDR1 MNHEY and CDR2 SMNVEV (reference sequence).

Source: CD8+ T cells from peripheral blood mononuclear cells, taken before pregnancy. The TCR originated in a female donor with multiple sclerosis, enrolled in a pregnancy study. The rearrangement links TRBV27 to TRBJ2-1, with D possibly being TRBD1 (5 bases). CDR3 DNA sequence: TGTGCCAGCAGCCTGGGCCAGGGCAATGAGCAGTTCTTC. Translated: CASSLGQGNEQFF.